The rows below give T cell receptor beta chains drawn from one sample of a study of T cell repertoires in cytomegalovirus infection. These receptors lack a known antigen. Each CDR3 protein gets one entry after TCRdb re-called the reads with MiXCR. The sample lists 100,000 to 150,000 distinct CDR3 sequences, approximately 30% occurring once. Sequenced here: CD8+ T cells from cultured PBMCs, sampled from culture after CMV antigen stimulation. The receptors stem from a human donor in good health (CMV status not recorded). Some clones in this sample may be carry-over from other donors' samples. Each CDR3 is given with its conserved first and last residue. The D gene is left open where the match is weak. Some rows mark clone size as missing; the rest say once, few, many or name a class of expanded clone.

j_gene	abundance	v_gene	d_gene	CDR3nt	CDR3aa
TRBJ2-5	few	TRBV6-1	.	TGTGCCAGCAATTTTTACGGGGGGCTGGGAGAGACCCAGTACTTC	CASNFYGGLGETQYF
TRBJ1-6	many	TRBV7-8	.	TGTGCCAGCAGCTTAGTTGGCGGATCGGGGACTTACTATAATTCACCCCTCCACTTT	CASSLVGGSGTYYNSPLHF
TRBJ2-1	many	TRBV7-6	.	TGTGCCAGCAGCCCTCGAGGTGTCTCACGAACTCGTAATGAGCAGTTCTTC	CASSPRGVSRTRNEQFF
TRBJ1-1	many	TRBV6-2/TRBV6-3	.	TGTGCCAGCAGTTATGAAGCATGGGGAGCTTTCTTT	CASSYEAWGAFF
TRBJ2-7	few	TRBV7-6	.	TGTGCCAGCAGCTTAAGTGGTCCCTACGAGCAGTACTTC	CASSLSGPYEQYF
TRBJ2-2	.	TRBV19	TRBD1	TGTGCCAGTACTCGAGGAGGGACAGGGTTCACCGGGGAGCTGTTTTTT	CASTRGGTGFTGELFF
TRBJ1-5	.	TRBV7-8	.	TGTGCCAGCAGCTTAGACGCCTCCACGGAGGAGCATTTT	CASSLDASTEEHF
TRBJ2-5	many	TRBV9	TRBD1	TGTGCCAGCAGCGTGGACAGGTCGGCTGGGGAGACCCAGTACTTC	CASSVDRSAGETQYF
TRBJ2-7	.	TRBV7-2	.	TGTGCCAGCGTCGGTCCGAGATCCTACGAGCAGTACTTC	CASVGPRSYEQYF
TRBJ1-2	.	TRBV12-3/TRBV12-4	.	TGTGCCAGCAGTTTAAGTCCACAGGGACCCTATGGCTACACCTTC	CASSLSPQGPYGYTF
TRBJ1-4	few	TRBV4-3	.	TGCGCCAGCAGCCAAGGGGTTGGGACCGCCGATTCTCTGTTTTTT	CASSQGVGTADSLFF
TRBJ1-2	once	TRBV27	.	TGTGCCAGCAGTGCGACCTCGGGCAGGTTCTATGGCTACACCTTC	CASSATSGRFYGYTF
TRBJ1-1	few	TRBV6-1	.	TGTGCCAGCAGCGAAAGAGAGAACACTGAAGCTTTCTTT	CASSERENTEAFF
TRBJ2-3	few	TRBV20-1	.	TGCAGTGCTAGAGATCAGGGGGGCATAAGAAATACGCAGTATTTT	CSARDQGGIRNTQYF
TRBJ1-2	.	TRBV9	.	TGTGCCAGCAGCGTAGCCTCTGCACCCGGCTATGGCTACACCTTC	CASSVASAPGYGYTF
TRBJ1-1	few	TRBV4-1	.	TGCGCCAGCAGCCAAGTGGAAGTGGGGCGAACTGAAGCTTTCTTT	CASSQVEVGRTEAFF
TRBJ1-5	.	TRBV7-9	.	TGTGCCAGCACCGACTCCGATGACAATCAGCCCCAGCATTTT	CASTDSDDNQPQHF
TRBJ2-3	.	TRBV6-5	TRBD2	TGTGCCAGCAGTTACTTCGGTAGCGGGGGTACAGATACGCAGTATTTT	CASSYFGSGGTDTQYF
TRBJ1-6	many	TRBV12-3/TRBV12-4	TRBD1	TGTGCCAGCAGTCCAGGGGGCATCAATTCACCCCTCCACTTT	CASSPGGINSPLHF
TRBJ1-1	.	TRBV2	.	TGTGCCAGCAGTGAAGATCCAGGGAAGGTCAACACTGAAGCTTTCTTT	CASSEDPGKVNTEAFF
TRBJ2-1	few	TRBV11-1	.	TGTGCCAGCAGCCCTAACAATGGACAGTACAATGAGCAGTTCTTC	CASSPNNGQYNEQFF
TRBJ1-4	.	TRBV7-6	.	TGTGCCAGCAGCTTAGGGCCGGACAGTCCTAATGAAAAACTGTTTTTT	CASSLGPDSPNEKLFF